This T cell receptor (beta chain) was identified during a study of graft-versus-host responses after intestinal transplantation. Study-level background: Those transplanted obtained multivisceral, liver-intestinal, or isolated intestinal grafts.

The CDR3 is 17 amino acids. The V and J ends lost 2 bases and 0 bases, in that order; junction bases with no gene match: 2. Germline CDR1 MNHNS, CDR2 SASEGT. General study findings and limits: Detection of GvH clones occurred in recipient marrow, and some had their first appearance in ileum or blood. Declining HvG levels early post-transplant were linked to peak circulating GvH clone levels.

Marrow obtained after transplant originated from the posterior iliac crest or elsewhere. In regard to this clone: As yet, its antigen is unknown.

Some clones are missing from TCRdb's copy, which holds only in-frame ones; the method was immunoSEQ multiplex PCR. The data contain tens of thousands of clones, around 90% of them singletons. V usage is TRBV6-1 and J usage is TRBJ1-6; 9 positions agree with TRBD1. The source material was bone marrow, sampled around 720 days after intestinal transplantation. The sequence came from a human patient who received an intestinal transplant, so some T cells may come from the graft donor. DNA of the CDR3: TGTGCCAGCAGTGAACGGGGACAGGGCTCCTATAATTCACCCCTCCACTTT. It codes for CASSERGQGSYNSPLHF.